These 17 T cell receptor beta chains share one sample of origin, sequenced in a study of cytotoxic CD8 clonotypes in ibrutinib-treated CLL. Sequenced by immunoSEQ multiplex PCR; TCRdb stores in-frame clones only, minus some. Among over 140,000 clones listed, around 84% were seen once. The input for sequencing was PBMCs, taken after 36 months of ibrutinib treatment. The receptor source for this set is a human donor with chronic lymphocytic leukemia.

This chain links TRBV6-5 with TRBJ2-7; D gene uncertain. Germline V gene sequence: CDR1 MNHEY, CDR2 SVGAGI. Trimming took 2 bases from V and 6 from J, leaving 5 bases between them. The CDR3 consists of 11 residues. In nucleotides, the CDR3 is TGTGCCAGCAGTTACAAGAGCGAGCAGTACTTC. It specifies CASSYKSEQYF.

This chain joins TRBV7-3 and TRBJ2-6; TRBD1 might be the D (6 bases). Between the trimmed V and J ends, which lost 3 bases and 4 bases, there was a span of 10 bases. CDR3 length: 15 amino acids. The V gene's germline CDR1 is SGHTA and CDR2 FQGTGA. CDR3 DNA: TGTGCCAGCAGCTTCAAGGGGGTAGGGGCCAACGTCCTGACTTTC. Translated: CASSFKGVGANVLTF.

The chain has TRBV11-2 and TRBJ1-1; D remains unclear. From germline, CDR1 is SGHAT and CDR2 FQNNGV. The CDR3 is 14 amino acids. Trimming cost V 5 bases and J 0 bases, with 10 bases left between them. The CDR3 loop reads CASSLVSLNTEAFF. The CDR3 DNA follows: TGTGCCAGCAGCCTAGTATCTCTGAACACTGAAGCTTTCTTT.

The chain uses TRBV2 and TRBJ2-7, with D maybe TRBD1 (6 bases). Trimming shortened V by 4 bases and J by 3 bases, and 13 bases separated the two germline ends. The CDR3 has 14 residues. Germline V gene data show CDR1 as SNHLY and CDR2 as FYNNEI. CDR3 protein: CASSVSRTVYEQYF. The DNA of the CDR3 is TGTGCCAGCAGTGTGTCACGGACAGTCTACGAGCAGTACTTC.

The genes are TRBV6-5 and TRBJ1-2; D is possibly TRBD1 (5 bases). Germline CDR1 reads MNHEY; CDR2 reads SVGAGI. CDR3 length equals 13 residues. Trimming pared 6 bases from V and 2 bases from J, leaving 10 bases between. As DNA, the CDR3 is TGTGCCAGCAGCCCCGGGGGGAACTATGGCTACACCTTC. The encoded protein is CASSPGGNYGYTF.

This rearrangement joins TRBV7-2 to TRBJ2-1, with TRBD2 matching over 12 bases. CDR3 size: 13 residues. Germline V gene lookup returns CDR1 SGHTA and CDR2 FQGNSA. Germline trimming cut 6 bases from V and 7 bases from J; bases unmatched to any gene: 1. The CDR3 bases are TGTGCCAGCAGTCTAGCGGGAGGGAATGAGCAGTTCTTC. This codes for CASSLAGGNEQFF. The full variable domain, rest sourced from reference TRBV7-2 and TRBJ2-1, is GAGVSQSPSNKVTEKGKDVELRCDPISGHTALYWYRQSLGQGLEFLIYFQGNSAPDKSGLPSDRFSAERTGGSVSTLTIQRTQQEDSAVYLCASSLAGGNEQFFGPGTRLTVL.

The CDR3 sequence is CASSVDRYSPLHF. As DNA, the CDR3 is TGCGCCAGCAGCGTAGACAGATATTCACCCCTCCACTTT. V and J are TRBV5-1 and TRBJ1-6, with D tentatively TRBD1 (5 bases). Deletions cut 4 bases from V and 8 bases from J, with 10 bases between. This CDR3 comprises 13 residues. CDR1 is SGHRS and CDR2 is YFSETQ in the germline V gene. The whole variable domain, filled in from reference TRBV5-1 and TRBJ1-6, reads KAGVTQTPRYLIKTRGQQVTLSCSPISGHRSVSWYQQTPGQGLQFLFEYFSETQRNKGNFPGRFSGRQFSNSRSEMNVSTLELGDSALYLCASSVDRYSPLHFGNGTRLTVT.

J is TRBJ2-1 and V is TRBV27; D gene ambiguous. The CDR3 covers 15 residues. Per the germline V gene, CDR1 is MNHEY and CDR2 is SMNVEV (reference sequence). V gave up 6 bases and J gave up 0 bases, with 12 bases separating them. The CDR3 DNA reads TGTGCCAGCAGCCCGTTTAAGAGCTCCTACAATGAGCAGTTCTTC. Translation gives CASSPFKSSYNEQFF.

The rearrangement uses TRBV5-1 and TRBJ2-5; 9 nucleotides line up with TRBD1. There are 15 residues in the CDR3. With V trimmed by 0 bases and J by 2 bases, 2 bases remained unmatched. From germline, CDR1 is SGHRS and CDR2 YFSETQ. The CDR3 spells CASSLGGTGQETQYF. CDR3 in DNA: TGCGCCAGCAGCTTGGGAGGGACAGGGCAAGAGACCCAGTACTTC.

This clone was picked up a small number of times. The CDR3 coding sequence is TGTGCCAGCTTCTTAGTTAGCACAGATACGCAGTATTTT. Translating gives CASFLVSTDTQYF. The chain couples TRBV2 to TRBJ2-3; D unclear. The CDR3 loop spans 13 amino acids. V was cut by 8 bases and J by 0 bases, with 9 bases left in between. Germline V CDR1 and CDR2: SNHLY, FYNNEI.

The genes are TRBV11-2 and TRBJ2-1; D unclear. Germline CDR1 SGHAT, CDR2 FQNNGV. V was clipped by 1 base and J by 5 bases, with 6 bases between them. This CDR3 is built from 13 residues. DNA of the CDR3: TGTGCCAGCAGCTTAGGTGTGAACAATGAGCAGTTCTTC. As protein: CASSLGVNNEQFF.

The rearrangement joins TRBV5-4 to TRBJ2-6, with D maybe TRBD2 (5 bases). V was pared by 5 bases and J by 4 bases, with 16 bases between. The germline V gene has CDR1 SGHNT and CDR2 YYREEE (reference sequence). The CDR3 spans 16 residues. The CDR3 loop reads CASRPRGVTGANVLTF. CDR3 in DNA: TGTGCCAGCAGACCACGGGGAGTCACCGGGGCCAACGTCCTGACTTTC. Using reference TRBV5-4 and TRBJ2-6 for the parts outside the CDR3, the full variable domain is ETGVTQSPTHLIKTRGQQVTLRCSSQSGHNTVSWYQQALGQGPQFIFQYYREEENGRGNFPPRFSGLQFPNYSSELNVNALELDDSALYLCASRPRGVTGANVLTFGAGSRLTVL.

The CDR3 region is CASSEDNSGRQTQYF. The CDR3 DNA reads TGTGCCAGCAGTGAGGACAATAGCGGGCGGCAGACCCAGTACTTC. This chain connects TRBV25-1 to TRBJ2-5, with 7 bases matching TRBD2. Germline V CDR1 and CDR2: MGHDK, SYGVNS. The CDR3 contains 15 residues. V was clipped by 3 bases and J by 6 bases; unmatched bases: 10. Full variable domain (outside the CDR3, taken from reference TRBV25-1 and TRBJ2-5): EADIYQTPRYLVIGTGKKITLECSQTMGHDKMYWYQQDPGMELHLIHYSYGVNSTEKGDLSSESTVSRIRTEHFPLTLESARPSHTSQYLCASSEDNSGRQTQYFGPGTRLLVL.

The chain links TRBV27 to TRBJ1-1, with 9 bases matching TRBD1. V lost 1 base, J lost 6 bases, and 3 bases stayed unmatched. Germline V CDR1 and CDR2: MNHEY, SMNVEV (reference sequence). The CDR3 consists of 14 residues. CDR3 in amino acids: CASSLWDREAEAFF. The CDR3 DNA sequence: TGTGCCAGCAGTTTATGGGACAGGGAGGCTGAAGCTTTCTTT.

This chain uses TRBV11-2 with TRBJ2-5; no clear D gene. This CDR3 is built from 15 residues. Per the germline V gene, CDR1 is SGHAT and CDR2 is FQNNGV. Trimming left V 0 bases short and J 5 bases short, with 13 bases between. The CDR3 region is CASSLDSPRRETQYF. CDR3 bases: TGTGCCAGCAGCTTAGATTCGCCCCGGCGGGAGACCCAGTACTTC.

The DNA for the CDR3 is TGCAGTGCTAGTCTCCGGGAGACCCAGTACTTC. It translates to CSASLRETQYF. The rearrangement joins TRBV20-1 to TRBJ2-5; no definite D call. V lost 3 bases and J lost 5, with 7 bases in between. Germline CDR1 reads DFQATT; CDR2 reads SNEGSKA (reference sequence). The CDR3 has 11 amino acids.

The chain links TRBV5-4 to TRBJ2-3; 15 positions agree with TRBD2. The CDR3 length is 17 residues. V trimming: 5 bases; J trimming: 2 bases; junction bases outside the gene matches: 6. CDR1 and CDR2 from the germline V gene are SGHNT and YYREEE (reference sequence). The CDR3 reads CASRSRTSGRVTDTQYF. For the CDR3, the DNA is TGTGCCAGCAGATCTAGGACTAGCGGGAGGGTCACAGATACGCAGTATTTT.